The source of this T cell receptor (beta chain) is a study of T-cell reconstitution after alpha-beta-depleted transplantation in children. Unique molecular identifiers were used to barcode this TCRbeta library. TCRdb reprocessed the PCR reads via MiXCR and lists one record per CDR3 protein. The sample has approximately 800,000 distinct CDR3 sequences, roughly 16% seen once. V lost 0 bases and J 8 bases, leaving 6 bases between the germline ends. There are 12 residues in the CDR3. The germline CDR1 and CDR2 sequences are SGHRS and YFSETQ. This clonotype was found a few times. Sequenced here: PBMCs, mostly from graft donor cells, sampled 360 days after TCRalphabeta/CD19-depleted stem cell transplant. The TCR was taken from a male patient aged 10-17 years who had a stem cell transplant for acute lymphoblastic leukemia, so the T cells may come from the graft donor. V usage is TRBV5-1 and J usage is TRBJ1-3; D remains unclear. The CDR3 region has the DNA TGCGCCAGCAGCTTGGTCGGAGACACCATATATTTT. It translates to CASSLVGDTIYF.